A single sample is the source of the 15 T cell receptor beta chains below, sequenced in a study of T cell changes during pregnancy in multiple sclerosis. Clones were sequenced by immunoSEQ multiplex PCR, and TCRdb holds only the in-frame ones, with some missing. The sample has about 79,000 clones; about 89% are singletons. This specimen consisted of CD4+ T cells from peripheral blood mononuclear cells, obtained in the second trimester of pregnancy. Receptors originate from a female donor with multiple sclerosis, enrolled in a pregnancy study.

This sequence joins TRBV27 and TRBJ2-7, with 8 bases fitting TRBD1. From germline, CDR1 is MNHEY and CDR2 SMNVEV (reference sequence). The V segment lost 5 bases and the J segment 3 bases; nucleotides outside the gene matches: 12. This CDR3 has 16 amino acids. The CDR3 is CASSLATGGGFYEQYF. In nucleotides, the CDR3 is TGTGCCAGCAGTCTCGCTACAGGGGGAGGCTTCTACGAGCAGTACTTC.

The sample holds a few counts of this clone. This chain connects TRBV28 to TRBJ2-3, with D perhaps matching TRBD2 (5 bases). Germline lookup yields CDR1 MDHEN and CDR2 SYDVKM. Trimming shortened V by 2 bases and J by 6 bases, and 12 bases separated the two germline ends. This CDR3 comprises 14 residues. The DNA for the CDR3 is TGTGCCAGCAGTTTAAGTCTAGCTCTGGATACGCAGTATTTT. Translating it yields CASSLSLALDTQYF.

The chain uses TRBV9 and TRBJ2-5; 11 bases match TRBD2. Germline values: CDR1 SGDLS, CDR2 YYNGEE. The CDR3 consists of 15 residues. Germline trimming cut 2 bases from V and 2 bases from J; bases unmatched to any gene: 2. CDR3 bases: TGTGCCAGCAGCGTGACTAGCGGGGCGCAAGAGACCCAGTACTTC. Its translation: CASSVTSGAQETQYF.

This sequence joins TRBV6-1 and TRBJ2-3, with TRBD1 as a possible D gene (5 bases). V lost 1 base and J lost 2, with 16 bases in between. The V gene's germline CDR1 is MNHNS and CDR2 SASEGT. CDR3 length: 17 amino acids. In DNA, the CDR3 is TGTGCCAGCAGTGAAGTAGCAGGGCGAGGAGTCACAGATACGCAGTATTTT. Its protein is CASSEVAGRGVTDTQYF.

This chain connects TRBV9 to TRBJ2-1; TRBD2 aligns across 14 bases. CDR3 length: 16 residues. Germline assignment: CDR1 SGDLS and CDR2 YYNGEE. V lost 4 bases to trimming and J lost 4 bases; unmatched junction nucleotides: 4. CDR3 residues: CASSPGLAGAYNEQFF. The CDR3, as DNA: TGTGCCAGCAGCCCGGGACTAGCGGGAGCTTACAATGAGCAGTTCTTC.

This sequence joins TRBV6-1 and TRBJ1-2; 12 nucleotides match TRBD1. CDR1 MNHNS and CDR2 SASEGT come from the germline V gene. After removal of 5 bases from V and 3 bases from J, the junction contained 4 bases not matched to a gene. CDR3 size: 15 residues. CDR3 region: CASSSGTGGYYGYTF. The DNA of the CDR3 is TGTGCCAGCAGTTCCGGGACAGGGGGCTACTATGGCTACACCTTC.

This sequence joins TRBV2 and TRBJ2-2; D possibly corresponds to TRBD1 (5 bases). CDR1 is SNHLY and CDR2 is FYNNEI in the germline V gene. The length of the CDR3 is 15 residues. V lost 6 bases and J lost 2, with 13 bases in between. The CDR3 bases are TGTGCCAGCAGAGAGGACACTTTAAACACCGGGGAGCTGTTTTTT. Amino acid sequence: CASREDTLNTGELFF.

The chain links TRBV19 to TRBJ1-5, with TRBD1 matching over 7 bases. The CDR3 contains 14 residues. CDR1 LNHDA and CDR2 SQIVND come from the germline V gene (reference sequence). The V segment lost 6 bases and the J segment 3 bases; nucleotides outside the gene matches: 5. The CDR3 sequence: CASSGQVFNQPQHF. In DNA, the CDR3 is TGTGCCAGTAGCGGACAGGTCTTCAATCAGCCCCAGCATTTT.

This chain links TRBV5-1 with TRBJ2-1; 7 bases agree with TRBD2. CDR3 size: 14 residues. Germline loops: CDR1 SGHRS, CDR2 YFSETQ. V shed 2 bases and J 7 bases; nucleotides not matched to a gene: 6. The CDR3 sequence: CASSLTGGMNEQFF. As DNA, the CDR3 is TGCGCCAGCAGCTTAACGGGGGGTATGAATGAGCAGTTCTTC.

The chain recombines TRBV5-1 with TRBJ2-1, with 9 positions matching TRBD2. The CDR3 is made up of 15 amino acids. Germline assignment: CDR1 SGHRS and CDR2 YFSETQ. The ends lost 6 bases at V and 2 bases at J; junction bases unmatched: 6. CDR3 amino acids: CASTRLAGAYNEQFF. The CDR3 DNA sequence: TGCGCCAGCACCCGCTTAGCGGGGGCCTACAATGAGCAGTTCTTC. The full variable domain, in which reference TRBV5-1 and TRBJ2-1 provide the parts outside the CDR3, is KAGVTQTPRYLIKTRGQQVTLSCSPISGHRSVSWYQQTPGQGLQFLFEYFSETQRNKGNFPGRFSGRQFSNSRSEMNVSTLELGDSALYLCASTRLAGAYNEQFFGPGTRLTVL.

Concerning this clone: One end of the junction fails to match germline, which may point to a read error. This sequence joins TRBV7-7 and TRBJ2-1; 12 bases are a match to TRBD2. This CDR3 comprises 16 residues. Looked up from germline, CDR1 is SSHAT and CDR2 is FNYEAQ (reference sequence). The CDR3 sequence is CASSLALAGGQNEQFF. The DNA for the CDR3 is TGTGCTAGCAGCTTAGCGCTAGCGGGAGGGCAAAATGAGCAGTTCTTC. Based on the CDR3 plus reference TRBV7-7 and TRBJ2-1, the full variable domain is GAGVSQSPRYKVTKRGQDVTLRCDPISSHATLYWYQQALGQGPEFLTYFNYEAQPDKSGLPSDRFSAERPEGSISTLTIQRTEQRDSAMYRCASSLALAGGQNEQFFGPGTRLTVL.

The chain combines TRBV5-4 with TRBJ1-1; 10 bases are shared with TRBD1. Germline lookup yields CDR1 SGHNT and CDR2 YYREEE (reference sequence). V lost 4 bases to trimming and J lost 3 bases; unmatched junction nucleotides: 6. The CDR3 is 15 residues long. CDR3 nucleotides: TGTGCCAGCAGCAGGGGGGACAGGGGTTACACTGAAGCTTTCTTT. As protein: CASSRGDRGYTEAFF.

J is TRBJ2-2 and V is TRBV9; maybe TRBD2 (7 bases). From germline, CDR1 is SGDLS and CDR2 YYNGEE. The CDR3 has 16 amino acids. V gave up 0 bases and J gave up 4 bases, with 13 bases separating them. The CDR3 sequence: CASSVEGGATTGELFF. In DNA form, the CDR3 reads TGTGCCAGCAGCGTAGAGGGGGGGGCGACCACCGGGGAGCTGTTTTTT.

The chain employs TRBV21-1 and TRBJ2-7; whether TRBD1, the table's D call, matches the DNA was not checked. TRBV21-1 is described as a pseudogene. The CDR3 runs 16 residues. The CDR3 DNA reads as TGTGCCAGCAGCCGGAACGACGCTCTACAGGGGTGTGAGCAGTACTTC. It translates to CASSRNDALQGCEQYF.

The CDR3 region is CASSQGQVNTEAFF. The CDR3 nucleotides are TGCGCCAGCAGCCAAGGACAGGTGAACACTGAAGCTTTCTTT. The rearrangement joins TRBV4-1 to TRBJ1-1; D perhaps matches TRBD1 (6 bases). This CDR3 has 14 amino acids. CDR1 and CDR2 (germline): MGHRA, YSYEKL. The germline V and J ends were trimmed by 1 base and 0 bases, with 6 bases remaining between them.